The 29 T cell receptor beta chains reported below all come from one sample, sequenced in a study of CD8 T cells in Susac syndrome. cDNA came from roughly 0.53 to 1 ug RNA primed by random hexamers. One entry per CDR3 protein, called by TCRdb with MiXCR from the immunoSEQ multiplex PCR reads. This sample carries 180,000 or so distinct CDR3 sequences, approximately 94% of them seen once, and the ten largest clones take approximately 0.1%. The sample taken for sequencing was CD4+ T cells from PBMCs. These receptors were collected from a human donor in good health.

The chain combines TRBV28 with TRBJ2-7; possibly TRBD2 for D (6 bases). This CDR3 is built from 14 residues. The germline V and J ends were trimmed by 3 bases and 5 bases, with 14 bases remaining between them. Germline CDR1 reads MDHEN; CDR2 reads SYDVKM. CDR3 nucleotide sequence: TGTGCCAGCAGTTTTGGGCTAGCGTTCAACGAGCAGTACTTC. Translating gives CASSFGLAFNEQYF.

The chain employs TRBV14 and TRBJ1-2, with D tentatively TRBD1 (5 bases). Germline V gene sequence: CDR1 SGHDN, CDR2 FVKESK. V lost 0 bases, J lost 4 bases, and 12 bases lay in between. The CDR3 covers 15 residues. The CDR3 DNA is TGTGCCAGCAGCCAAGATAGAGGAAGGGGCTATGGCTACACCTTC. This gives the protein CASSQDRGRGYGYTF. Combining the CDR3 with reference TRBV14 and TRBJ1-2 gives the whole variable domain EAGVTQFPSHSVIEKGQTVTLRCDPISGHDNLYWYRRVMGKEIKFLLHFVKESKQDESGMPNNRFLAERTGGTYSTLKVQPAELEDSGVYFCASSQDRGRGYGYTFGSGTRLTVV.

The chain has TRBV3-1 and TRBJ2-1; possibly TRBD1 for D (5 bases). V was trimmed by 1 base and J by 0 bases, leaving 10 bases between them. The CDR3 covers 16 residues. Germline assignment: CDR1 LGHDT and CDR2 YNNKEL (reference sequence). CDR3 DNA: TGTGCCAGCAGCCAAGGCCTGGGGCCCTCCTACAATGAGCAGTTCTTC. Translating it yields CASSQGLGPSYNEQFF.

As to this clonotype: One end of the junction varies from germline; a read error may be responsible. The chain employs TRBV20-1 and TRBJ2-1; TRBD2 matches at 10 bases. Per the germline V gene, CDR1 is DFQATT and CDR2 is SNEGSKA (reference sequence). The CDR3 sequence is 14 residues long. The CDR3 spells CSASTSGVYNEQFF. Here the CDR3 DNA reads TGCAGTGCTAGTACTAGCGGGGTCTACAATGAACAGTTCTTC.

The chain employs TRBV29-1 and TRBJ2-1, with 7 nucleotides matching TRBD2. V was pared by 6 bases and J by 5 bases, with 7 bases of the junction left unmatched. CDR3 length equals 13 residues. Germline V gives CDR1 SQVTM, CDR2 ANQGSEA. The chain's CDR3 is CSVYSGLNNEQFF. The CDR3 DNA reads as TGCAGCGTCTATAGCGGGCTGAACAATGAGCAGTTCTTC.

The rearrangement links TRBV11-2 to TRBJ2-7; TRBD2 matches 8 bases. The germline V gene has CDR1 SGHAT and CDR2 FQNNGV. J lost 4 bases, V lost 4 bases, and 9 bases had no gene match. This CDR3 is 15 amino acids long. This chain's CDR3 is CASSWVAGSWYEQYF. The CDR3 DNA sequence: TGTGCCAGCAGCTGGGTAGCGGGATCCTGGTACGAGCAGTACTTC.

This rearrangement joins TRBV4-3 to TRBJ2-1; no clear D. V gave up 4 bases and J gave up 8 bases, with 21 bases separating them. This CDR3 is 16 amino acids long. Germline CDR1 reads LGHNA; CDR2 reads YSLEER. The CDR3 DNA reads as TGCGCCAGCAGCCCTCTGGTGGGATCGGCCACAGATGAGCAGTTCTTC. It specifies CASSPLVGSATDEQFF.

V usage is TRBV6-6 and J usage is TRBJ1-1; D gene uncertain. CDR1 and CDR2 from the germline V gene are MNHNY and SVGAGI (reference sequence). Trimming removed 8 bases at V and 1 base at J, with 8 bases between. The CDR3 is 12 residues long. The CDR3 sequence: CASGVGNTEAFF. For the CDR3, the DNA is TGTGCCAGCGGCGTGGGGAACACTGAAGCTTTCTTT.

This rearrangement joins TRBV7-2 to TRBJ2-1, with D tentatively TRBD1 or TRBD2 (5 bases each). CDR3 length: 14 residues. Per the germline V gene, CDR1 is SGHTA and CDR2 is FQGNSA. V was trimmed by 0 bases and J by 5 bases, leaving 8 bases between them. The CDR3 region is CASSLAGPDNEQFF. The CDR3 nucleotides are TGTGCCAGCAGCTTAGCGGGACCAGACAATGAGCAGTTCTTC.

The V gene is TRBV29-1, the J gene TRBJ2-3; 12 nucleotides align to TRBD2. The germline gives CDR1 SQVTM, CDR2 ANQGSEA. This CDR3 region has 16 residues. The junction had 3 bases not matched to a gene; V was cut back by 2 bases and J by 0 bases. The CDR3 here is CSVEPGTSGSTDTQYF. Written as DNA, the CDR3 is TGCAGCGTTGAACCTGGGACTAGCGGGAGCACAGATACGCAGTATTTT.

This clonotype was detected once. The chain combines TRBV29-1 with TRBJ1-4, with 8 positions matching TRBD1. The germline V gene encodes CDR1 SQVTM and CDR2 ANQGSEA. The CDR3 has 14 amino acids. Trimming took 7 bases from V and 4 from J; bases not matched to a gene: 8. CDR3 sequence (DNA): TGCAGCGCCGCGACACAGGGGGATAATGAAAAACTGTTTTTT. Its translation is CSAATQGDNEKLFF.

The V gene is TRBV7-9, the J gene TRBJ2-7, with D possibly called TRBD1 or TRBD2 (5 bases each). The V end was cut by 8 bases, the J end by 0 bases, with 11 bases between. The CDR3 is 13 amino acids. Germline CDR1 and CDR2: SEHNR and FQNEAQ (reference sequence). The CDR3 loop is CASHGGSSYEQYF. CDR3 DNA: TGTGCCAGCCATGGGGGTAGCTCCTACGAGCAGTACTTC.

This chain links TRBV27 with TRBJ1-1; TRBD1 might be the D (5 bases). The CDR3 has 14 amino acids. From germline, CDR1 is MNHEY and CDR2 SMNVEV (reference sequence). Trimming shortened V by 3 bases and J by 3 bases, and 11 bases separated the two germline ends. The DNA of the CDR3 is TGTGCCAGCAGTTTTAAGGGGCTGGACACTGAAGCTTTCTTT. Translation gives CASSFKGLDTEAFF.

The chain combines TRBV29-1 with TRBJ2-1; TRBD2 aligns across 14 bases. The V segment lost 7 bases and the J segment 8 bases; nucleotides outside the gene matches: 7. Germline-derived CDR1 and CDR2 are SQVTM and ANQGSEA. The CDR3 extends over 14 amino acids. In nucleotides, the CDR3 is TGCAGCGCCGGACTAGCGGGAGGCTCAGATGAGCAGTTCTTC. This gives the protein CSAGLAGGSDEQFF.

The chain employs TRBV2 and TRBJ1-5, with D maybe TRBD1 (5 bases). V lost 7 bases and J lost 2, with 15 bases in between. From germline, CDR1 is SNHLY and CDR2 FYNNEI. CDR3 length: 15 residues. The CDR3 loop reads CASTRGEGGNQPQHF. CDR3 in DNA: TGTGCCAGCACGCGGGGGGAAGGCGGCAATCAGCCCCAGCATTTT.

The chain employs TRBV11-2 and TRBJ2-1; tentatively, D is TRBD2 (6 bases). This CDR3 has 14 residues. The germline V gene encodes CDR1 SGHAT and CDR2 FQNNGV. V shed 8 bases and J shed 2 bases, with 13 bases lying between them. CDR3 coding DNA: TGTGCCAGCCGACTAGGGGCGGCCTACAATGAGCAGTTCTTC. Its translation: CASRLGAAYNEQFF. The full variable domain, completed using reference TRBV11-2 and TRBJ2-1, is EAGVAQSPRYKIIEKRQSVAFWCNPISGHATLYWYQQILGQGPKLLIQFQNNGVVDDSQLPKDRFSAERLKGVDSTLKIQPAKLEDSAVYLCASRLGAAYNEQFFGPGTRLTVL.

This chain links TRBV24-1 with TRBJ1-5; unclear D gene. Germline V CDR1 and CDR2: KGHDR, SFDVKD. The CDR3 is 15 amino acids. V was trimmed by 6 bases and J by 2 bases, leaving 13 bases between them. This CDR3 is CATSPAGGGNQPQHF. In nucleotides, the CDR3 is TGTGCCACCAGTCCGGCGGGCGGCGGCAATCAGCCCCAGCATTTT.

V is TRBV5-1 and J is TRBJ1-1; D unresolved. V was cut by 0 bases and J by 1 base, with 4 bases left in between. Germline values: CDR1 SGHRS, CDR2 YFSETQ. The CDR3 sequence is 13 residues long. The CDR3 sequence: CASSLATNTEAFF. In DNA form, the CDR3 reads TGCGCCAGCAGCTTGGCCACGAACACTGAAGCTTTCTTT. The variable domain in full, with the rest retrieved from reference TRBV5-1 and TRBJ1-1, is KAGVTQTPRYLIKTRGQQVTLSCSPISGHRSVSWYQQTPGQGLQFLFEYFSETQRNKGNFPGRFSGRQFSNSRSEMNVSTLELGDSALYLCASSLATNTEAFFGQGTRLTVV.

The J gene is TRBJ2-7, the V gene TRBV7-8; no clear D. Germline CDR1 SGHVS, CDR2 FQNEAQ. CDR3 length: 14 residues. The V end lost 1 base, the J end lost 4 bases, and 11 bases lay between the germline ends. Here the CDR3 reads CASSLGGPPYEQYF. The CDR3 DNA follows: TGTGCCAGCAGCTTAGGGGGTCCACCTTACGAGCAGTACTTC.

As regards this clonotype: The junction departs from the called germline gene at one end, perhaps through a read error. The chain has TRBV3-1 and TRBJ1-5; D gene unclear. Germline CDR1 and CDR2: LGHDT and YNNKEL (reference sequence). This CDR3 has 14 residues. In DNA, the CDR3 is TGTGCCAGCAGTCAAGGCGGAGTTCGCCAGCCCCAGCATTTT. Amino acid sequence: CASSQGGVRQPQHF.

In DNA, the CDR3 is TGTGCCAGCAGAAATCCGTACCCGAACACCGGGGAGCTGTTTTTT. As protein: CASRNPYPNTGELFF. The rearrangement links TRBV12-3 or TRBV12-4 to TRBJ2-2; D gene uncertain. The ends were cut back, 6 bases at V and 0 bases at J, with 11 bases in the middle. The CDR3 extends over 15 amino acids.

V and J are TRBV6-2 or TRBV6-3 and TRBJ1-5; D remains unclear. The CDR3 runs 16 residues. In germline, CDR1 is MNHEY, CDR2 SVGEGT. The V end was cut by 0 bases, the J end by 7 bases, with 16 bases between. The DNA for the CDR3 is TGTGCCAGCAGTTACTCGAACCCAAGGGCGGACCAGCCCCAGCATTTT. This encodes CASSYSNPRADQPQHF.

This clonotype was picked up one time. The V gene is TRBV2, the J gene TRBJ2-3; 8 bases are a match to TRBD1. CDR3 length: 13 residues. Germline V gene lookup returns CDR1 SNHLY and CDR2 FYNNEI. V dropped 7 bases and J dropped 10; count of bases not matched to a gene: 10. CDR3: CASTSGGDLAQYF. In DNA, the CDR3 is TGTGCCAGCACCTCAGGGGGCGATTTGGCGCAGTATTTT. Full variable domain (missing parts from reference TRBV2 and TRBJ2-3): EPEVTQTPSHQVTQMGQEVILRCVPISNHLYFYWYRQILGQKVEFLVSFYNNEISEKSEIFDDQFSVERPDGSNFTLKIRSTKLEDSAMYFCASTSGGDLAQYFGPGTRLTVL.

CDR3 amino acids: CSVGSGRALELYF. The CDR3 coding sequence is TGCAGCGTTGGGAGCGGGAGGGCCCTCGAGCTGTACTTC. The rearrangement uses TRBV29-1 and TRBJ2-4, with 10 bases fitting TRBD2. CDR3 length: 13 amino acids. CDR1 and CDR2 (germline): SQVTM, ANQGSEA. With 4 bases clipped from V and 15 bases from J, the junction kept 12 bases outside the gene matches.

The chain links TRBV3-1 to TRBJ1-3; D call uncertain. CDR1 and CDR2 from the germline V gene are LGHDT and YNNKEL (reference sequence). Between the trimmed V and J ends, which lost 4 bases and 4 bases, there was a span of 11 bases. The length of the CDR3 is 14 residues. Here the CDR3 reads CASSPSGGGNTIYF. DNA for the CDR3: TGTGCCAGCAGCCCCTCTGGAGGCGGAAACACCATATATTTT. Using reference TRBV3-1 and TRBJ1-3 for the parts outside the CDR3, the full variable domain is DTAVSQTPKYLVTQMGNDKSIKCEQNLGHDTMYWYKQDSKKFLKIMFSYNNKELIINETVPNRFSPKSPDKAHLNLHINSLELGDSAVYFCASSPSGGGNTIYFGEGSWLTVV.

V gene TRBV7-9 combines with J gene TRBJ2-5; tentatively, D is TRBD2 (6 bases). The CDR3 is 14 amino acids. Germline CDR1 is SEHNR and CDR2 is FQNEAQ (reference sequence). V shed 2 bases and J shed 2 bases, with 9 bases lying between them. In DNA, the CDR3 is TGTGCCAGCAGCTTATTTGGAGGGCAAGAGACCCAGTACTTC. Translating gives CASSLFGGQETQYF.

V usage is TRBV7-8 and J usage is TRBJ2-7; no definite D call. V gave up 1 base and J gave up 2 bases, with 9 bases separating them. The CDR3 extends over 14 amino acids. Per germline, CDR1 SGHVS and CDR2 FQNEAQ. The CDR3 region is CASSLGFGTYEQYF. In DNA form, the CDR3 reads TGTGCCAGCAGCTTAGGGTTCGGAACCTACGAGCAGTACTTC.

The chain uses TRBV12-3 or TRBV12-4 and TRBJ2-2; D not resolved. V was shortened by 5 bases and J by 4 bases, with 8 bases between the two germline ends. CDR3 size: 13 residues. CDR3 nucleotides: TGTGCCAGCAGTCCTACCCGCACCGGGGAGCTGTTTTTT. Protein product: CASSPTRTGELFF.

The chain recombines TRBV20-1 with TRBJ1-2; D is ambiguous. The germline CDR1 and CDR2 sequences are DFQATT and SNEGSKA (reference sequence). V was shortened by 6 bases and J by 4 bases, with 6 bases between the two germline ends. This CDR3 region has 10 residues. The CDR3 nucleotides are TGCAGTGCGAATTTCTATGGCTACACCTTC. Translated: CSANFYGYTF.